This T cell receptor beta chain was profiled in a study of tumor and adjacent non-tumor tissue in lung cancer. Study-wide background: The cohort had 12 adenocarcinoma, a couple of squamous cell and 1 small cell patients. Study-level findings and limits: Tumor repertoires had a smaller top 100 clone share than normal lung.

Of note for this clonotype: Its antigen is unknown. The junction shows a germline mismatch at one end, possibly a read error.

A modified ARM-PCR protocol with three rounds of nested PCR amplified TCRbeta. TCRdb redid the calling of the multiplex PCR reads with MiXCR, one entry per CDR3 protein. The sample contains about 110,000 distinct CDR3 sequences, approximately 71% of which appear only once. The template was RNA from unsorted bulk tissue. The source is a woman in her sixties or seventies with non-small cell lung cancer. The sequencing input was lung tumor tissue.

The DNA of the CDR3 is TGTGCCTGCAGAAAGATCCAAGGTTATATGCAGTATTTT. This codes for CACRKIQGYMQYF. The rearrangement uses TRBV11-3 and TRBJ2-3, with D unclear. This CDR3 has 13 residues. Germline V gene lookup returns CDR1 SGHNT and CDR2 YENEEA. Supplemented by reference TRBV11-3 and TRBJ2-3, the full variable domain reads EAGVVQSPRYKIIEKKQPVAFWCNPISGHNTLYWYLQNLGQGPELLIRYENEEAVDDSQLPKDRFSAERLKGVDSTLKIQPAELGDSAVYLCACRKIQGYMQYFGPGTRLTVL.